These 14 T cell receptor beta chains were all obtained from the same sample, sequenced in a study of blood T cell repertoires in COVID-19. Repertoires were generated with immunoSEQ multiplex PCR, while TCRdb's copy carries only in-frame clones and drops some. The repertoire consists of more than 350,000 clones, with more than 70% occurring once and the leading ten covering about 10%. The specimen sequenced was peripheral blood. Receptors were obtained from a woman in her 30s with COVID-19, enrolled during active disease.

The CDR3 bases are TGTGCCAGCAGCTTTAAGGGGGCAGGCACAGATACGCAGTATTTT. This translates into CASSFKGAGTDTQYF. The J gene is TRBJ2-3, the V gene TRBV7-9, with 7 bases aligning to TRBD1. CDR1 and CDR2 from the germline V gene are SEHNR and FQNEAQ (reference sequence). V dropped 3 bases and J dropped 1; count of bases not matched to a gene: 4. CDR3 size: 15 residues.

CDR3 sequence: CASSQDNRAPGYGYTF. CDR3 DNA: TGTGCCAGCAGCCAAGATAACAGGGCACCGGGCTATGGCTACACCTTC. V is TRBV4-2 and J is TRBJ1-2; D possibly corresponds to TRBD1 (6 bases). The CDR3 has 16 residues. V was cut by 0 bases and J by 4 bases, with 15 bases left in between. CDR1 is LGHNA and CDR2 is YNFKEQ in the germline V gene.

The chain is built from TRBV4-1 and TRBJ1-5, with D maybe TRBD1 (6 bases). Per germline, CDR1 MGHRA and CDR2 YSYEKL. Trimming removed 5 bases from V and 4 bases from J, with 12 bases in between. There are 14 residues in the CDR3. The CDR3 DNA sequence: TGCGCCAGCAGCTCCGGGACACTAAATCAGCCCCAGCATTTT. As protein: CASSSGTLNQPQHF.

This chain joins TRBV19 and TRBJ2-7, with 8 bases aligning to TRBD2. The V gene end was trimmed by 6 bases and the J gene end by 4 bases; junction bases not matched to a gene: 8. Germline loops: CDR1 LNHDA, CDR2 SQIVND (reference sequence). The CDR3 covers 14 residues. The CDR3, as DNA: TGTGCCAGTAGCCCCTCAGCGGGAGAATACGAGCAGTACTTC. The encoded protein is CASSPSAGEYEQYF.

The CDR3 loop reads CASGSTQQETQYF. In DNA, the CDR3 is TGTGCCAGCGGTTCTACCCAACAAGAGACCCAGTACTTC. This rearrangement joins TRBV25-1 to TRBJ2-5; D is unclear. Trimming took 8 bases from V and 2 from J, leaving 12 bases between them. From germline, CDR1 is MGHDK and CDR2 SYGVNS. This CDR3 spans 13 amino acids. The full variable domain, its missing parts supplied by reference TRBV25-1 and TRBJ2-5, is EADIYQTPRYLVIGTGKKITLECSQTMGHDKMYWYQQDPGMELHLIHYSYGVNSTEKGDLSSESTVSRIRTEHFPLTLESARPSHTSQYLCASGSTQQETQYFGPGTRLLVL.

V is TRBV19 and J is TRBJ2-5; 7 positions match TRBD2. V was pared by 5 bases and J by 5 bases, with 11 bases of the junction left unmatched. In germline, CDR1 is LNHDA, CDR2 SQIVND (reference sequence). The CDR3 has 15 amino acids. CDR3 DNA sequence: TGTGCCAGTAGTCTTAAGGGGACTAATCGGGAGACCCAGTACTTC. As protein: CASSLKGTNRETQYF.

Turning to this clone: With a much larger clone just one base away, this may be a read error. This chain connects TRBV12-3 or TRBV12-4 to TRBJ2-2, with 9 bases matching TRBD1. Unmatched junction bases numbered 0, after V lost 6 bases and J lost 4 bases. CDR3 length: 13 residues. The CDR3, as DNA: TGTGCCAGCAGGACAGGGGGCACCGGGGAGCTGTTTTTT. Translating gives CASRTGGTGELFF.

J is TRBJ2-3 and V is TRBV5-1; 8 nucleotides line up with TRBD2. The germline gives CDR1 SGHRS, CDR2 YFSETQ. The CDR3 runs to 15 residues. Trimming removed 4 bases from V and 0 bases from J; junction bases left unmatched: 4. The CDR3 loop is CASSRSGSSTDTQYF. The CDR3 nucleotides are TGCGCCAGCAGCCGGAGCGGGAGTAGCACAGATACGCAGTATTTT. Filled out from reference TRBV5-1 and TRBJ2-3, the complete variable domain reads KAGVTQTPRYLIKTRGQQVTLSCSPISGHRSVSWYQQTPGQGLQFLFEYFSETQRNKGNFPGRFSGRQFSNSRSEMNVSTLELGDSALYLCASSRSGSSTDTQYFGPGTRLTVL.

In regard to this clone: Its ends do not fully match the called genes, so a read error is possible. The J gene is TRBJ2-3, the V gene TRBV5-1, with 8 bases identical to TRBD2. Germline CDR1 SGHRS, CDR2 YFSETQ. This CDR3 is built from 15 residues. CDR3 region: CASTLSGRGSDTQYF. The CDR3 DNA reads as TGCGCCAGCACCTTGAGCGGGAGAGGGTCAGATACGCAGTATTTT.

V gene TRBV4-1 combines with J gene TRBJ1-1, with D maybe TRBD1 (6 bases). This CDR3 region has 12 residues. The germline gives CDR1 MGHRA, CDR2 YSYEKL. V was shortened by 3 bases and J by 8 bases, with 10 bases between the two germline ends. CDR3 DNA sequence: TGCGCCAGCAGCCAGGGTACAGGGGAAGCTTTCTTT. It translates to CASSQGTGEAFF.

The rearrangement uses TRBV29-1 and TRBJ1-2, with D possibly being TRBD1 (6 bases). Germline V gene data show CDR1 as SQVTM and CDR2 as ANQGSEA. The CDR3 spans 12 residues. The V end lost 7 bases, the J end lost 7 bases, and 16 bases lay between the germline ends. This CDR3 is CSASQGPGGYTF. In DNA, the CDR3 is TGCAGCGCTTCGCAGGGGCCGGGTGGCTACACCTTC.

This rearrangement joins TRBV28 to TRBJ2-1; 11 nucleotides match TRBD2. Germline V gives CDR1 MDHEN, CDR2 SYDVKM. This CDR3 is 15 amino acids long. The V gene end was trimmed by 6 bases and the J gene end by 10 bases; junction bases not matched to a gene: 11. The CDR3 coding sequence is TGTGCCAGCAGCCGAGTTAGCGGGAGGGCCGGGGAGCAGTTCTTC. It specifies CASSRVSGRAGEQFF.

This rearrangement joins TRBV28 to TRBJ1-5; D is uncertain. The CDR3 totals 12 residues. CDR1 MDHEN and CDR2 SYDVKM come from the germline V gene. V gave up 0 bases and J gave up 6 bases, with 3 bases separating them. The CDR3 protein is CASSLWAQPQHF. The DNA for the CDR3 is TGTGCCAGCAGTTTATGGGCTCAGCCCCAGCATTTT.

This clone appeared once. The chain combines TRBV19 with TRBJ1-3, with D possibly being TRBD1 (5 bases). Germline V gene lookup returns CDR1 LNHDA and CDR2 SQIVND (reference sequence). V lost 8 bases, J lost 1 base, and 24 bases lay in between. The CDR3 runs 18 residues. The CDR3 sequence is CASQWRKGALLSGNTIYF. The DNA for the CDR3 is TGTGCCAGTCAATGGCGGAAAGGGGCCCTTCTATCTGGAAACACCATATATTTT.